Shown below are 10 T cell receptor beta chains from a single sample sequenced in a study of T cells after yellow fever vaccination. TCRdb reprocessed the 5' RACE reads via MiXCR and lists one record per CDR3 protein. The sample has about 300,000 distinct CDR3 sequences, 6.8% seen once. Sequences were derived from PBMCs, sampled 35 to 50 days after the first yellow fever vaccination. All receptors derive from a young man who received the YFV17D yellow fever vaccine.

The chain has TRBV24-1 and TRBJ2-2; 9 nucleotides line up with TRBD1. The germline CDR1 and CDR2 sequences are KGHDR and SFDVKD. V trimming: 3 bases; J trimming: 7 bases; junction bases outside the gene matches: 5. The CDR3 is 15 residues long. CDR3 in DNA: TGTGCCACCAGTGATCCGACGACAGGGGGCGGGGAGCTGTTTTTT. Encoded protein: CATSDPTTGGGELFF.

V usage is TRBV12-3 or TRBV12-4 and J usage is TRBJ2-1; 15 nucleotides line up with TRBD2. This CDR3 has 16 amino acids. After removal of 5 bases from V and 5 bases from J, the junction contained 4 bases not matched to a gene. The CDR3, as DNA: TGTGCCAGCAGTCGGACTAGCGGGGGGGCCGACAATGAGCAGTTCTTC. Translating gives CASSRTSGGADNEQFF.

This clonotype was counted many times. This chain joins TRBV4-1 and TRBJ1-4; D is perhaps TRBD1 (5 bases). In germline, CDR1 is MGHRA, CDR2 YSYEKL. The CDR3 contains 14 residues. The V end lost 4 bases, the J end lost 7 bases, and 13 bases lay between the germline ends. As DNA, the CDR3 is TGCGCCAGCAGCCCCGCCAGCGGGGGTGAAAAACTGTTTTTT. Residues: CASSPASGGEKLFF.

The sample holds a few counts of this clonotype. The rearrangement links TRBV29-1 to TRBJ1-5; tentative D call: TRBD1 (5 bases). The length of the CDR3 is 14 residues. The germline CDR1 and CDR2 sequences are SQVTM and ANQGSEA. V shed 5 bases and J shed 1 base, with 12 bases lying between them. The CDR3 region is CSVKGEGSNQPQHF. The DNA for the CDR3 is TGCAGCGTTAAGGGAGAGGGGAGCAATCAGCCCCAGCATTTT.

The V and J genes are TRBV5-1 and TRBJ2-5; 7 bases match TRBD2. CDR3 length equals 15 residues. J was trimmed by 5 bases and V by 0 bases; bases with no gene match: 7. Germline loops: CDR1 SGHRS, CDR2 YFSETQ. CDR3 DNA: TGCGCCAGCAGCTTGGGCCGAGGGCGGGGGGAGACCCAGTACTTC. This codes for CASSLGRGRGETQYF.

This clonotype has more than one count but fewer than ten. The chain employs TRBV5-1 and TRBJ1-1, with D possibly being TRBD1 (6 bases). V was clipped by 3 bases and J by 0 bases, with 15 bases between them. The CDR3 is made up of 16 amino acids. Germline CDR1 reads SGHRS; CDR2 reads YFSETQ. In DNA, the CDR3 is TGCGCCAGCAGCTACGATTACAGGGTAATGAACACTGAAGCTTTCTTT. This codes for CASSYDYRVMNTEAFF. Variable domain in full (rest from reference TRBV5-1 and TRBJ1-1): KAGVTQTPRYLIKTRGQQVTLSCSPISGHRSVSWYQQTPGQGLQFLFEYFSETQRNKGNFPGRFSGRQFSNSRSEMNVSTLELGDSALYLCASSYDYRVMNTEAFFGQGTRLTVV.

The chain uses TRBV4-1 and TRBJ1-5; D is ambiguous. Looked up from germline, CDR1 is MGHRA and CDR2 is YSYEKL. The CDR3 is made up of 15 amino acids. Trimming shortened V by 1 base and J by 6 bases, and 13 bases separated the two germline ends. The CDR3 coding sequence is TGCGCCAGCAGCCAAGTCCCTGGAGGGAGTCAGCCCCAGCATTTT. Translated, it gives CASSQVPGGSQPQHF.

This clonotype was recorded a few times. The genes are TRBV5-1 and TRBJ2-2; the D gene is possibly TRBD2 (7 bases). V lost 1 base and J 3 bases, leaving 19 bases between the germline ends. CDR3 size: 18 residues. Germline CDR1 reads SGHRS; CDR2 reads YFSETQ. CDR3 sequence: CASSLNGVIGGHTGELFF. The CDR3 bases are TGCGCCAGCAGCTTGAATGGAGTAATCGGGGGGCACACCGGGGAGCTGTTTTTT.

V and J are TRBV19 and TRBJ2-1, with 7 bases aligning to TRBD2. This CDR3 has 15 residues. The V and J ends lost 6 bases and 5 bases, in that order; junction bases with no gene match: 10. Per the germline V gene, CDR1 is LNHDA and CDR2 is SQIVND (reference sequence). The CDR3 DNA is TGTGCCAGTAGCATGATGCTAGCGGTTAACAATGAGCAGTTCTTC. Translation: CASSMMLAVNNEQFF.

The chain is built from TRBV10-3 and TRBJ1-4; the D gene is possibly TRBD1 (5 bases). Trimming took 6 bases from V and 1 from J, leaving 6 bases between them. This CDR3 has 13 residues. Germline assignment: CDR1 ENHRY and CDR2 SYGVKD. This chain's CDR3 is CAISQGTNEKLFF. The CDR3 DNA is TGTGCCATCAGCCAGGGAACTAATGAAAAACTGTTTTTT.